Below, one T cell receptor (beta chain) is given with its context. The sample belongs to a study of T cells in Graves' hyperthyroidism and ophthalmopathy. RNA transcripts served as the template for amplifying TCR beta CDR3 regions. The HTBI primer set drove a first-round RT-PCR of the TCR CDR3. TCRdb redid the calling of the multiplex PCR reads with MiXCR, one entry per CDR3 protein. The sample records under 450,000 distinct CDR3 sequences, approximately 15% being singletons. V lost 4 bases, J lost 7 bases, and 16 bases stayed unmatched. The CDR3 has 16 residues. Germline V gene lookup returns CDR1 LNHDA and CDR2 SQIVND (reference sequence). Researchers defined stable Graves' hyperthyroidism as no ophthalmopathy progression within 18 months. Fresh peripheral blood, less than 11 ml of it, supplied the PBMCs.

J is TRBJ2-7 and V is TRBV19, with 7 positions matching TRBD1. The TCR was taken from a young woman with Graves' hyperthyroidism. The sequenced sample consisted of blood. CDR3 region: CASSKTGTANRREQYF. CDR3 DNA: TGTGCCAGTAGTAAAACCGGGACAGCGAACCGAAGGGAGCAGTACTTC.